These 3 T cell receptor beta chains were all obtained from the same sample, sequenced in a study of Graves' ophthalmopathy and Graves' hyperthyroidism. TCR beta CDR3 regions were amplified from RNA transcripts. HTBI-primed RT-PCR formed the first round, and a multiplex PCR formed the second. TCRdb reprocessed the multiplex PCR reads via MiXCR and lists one record per CDR3 protein. The data contain 360,000 or so distinct CDR3 sequences, around 17% of them seen just once; the ten biggest clones take up 1.6%. The sequencing input was peripheral blood. These receptors were collected from a woman between 18 and 30 years old with Graves' ophthalmopathy.

This clonotype was detected many times. The chain employs TRBV15 and TRBJ1-1; D is uncertain. The germline V gene has CDR1 LNHNV and CDR2 YYDKDF (reference sequence). This CDR3 comprises 15 residues. Trimming stripped 0 bases from V and 3 bases from J, with 11 bases between. CDR3 in amino acids: CATSRDLTSDTEAFF. The CDR3 nucleotides are TGTGCCACCAGCAGAGATCTGACATCTGACACTGAAGCTTTCTTT.

In its sample, this clonotype was seen many times. This chain uses TRBV6-1 with TRBJ1-2, with 11 bases fitting TRBD1. Germline-derived CDR1 and CDR2 are MNHNS and SASEGT. CDR3 length equals 14 residues. J gave up 8 bases and V 6 bases, and 8 bases lay outside the gene matches. The CDR3 loop reads CASSRGQGAAGYTF. As DNA, the CDR3 is TGTGCCAGCAGCCGAGGACAGGGGGCGGCCGGCTACACCTTC.

This clonotype was picked up many times. The chain links TRBV28 to TRBJ2-7, with D tentatively TRBD2 (5 bases). Germline V gene lookup returns CDR1 MDHEN and CDR2 SYDVKM. The ends were cut back, 7 bases at V and 0 bases at J, with 10 bases in the middle. The CDR3 runs to 13 residues. In DNA, the CDR3 is TGTGCCAGCACCTTGGGGAGCTCCTACGAGCAGTACTTC. This translates into CASTLGSSYEQYF.